This T cell receptor (beta chain) originates from a study of T cell responses to AZD1222 COVID-19 vaccine. In the study overall: The analysis combined second doses at about 4 or about 12 weeks. Findings of the study overall: Most donors were white British and more were female, and clonal diversity was possibly underestimated. The study reported that nearly half of spike-specific TCRs target unmutated variant regions. Dominant at 160-218 and 743-854, vaccine-associated CD4 TCRs also spanned spike.

Only in-frame clones appear in the TCRdb table, and some are missing; sequencing was by immunoSEQ multiplex PCR. This table holds roughly 130,000 clones, approximately 83% found once. As concerns this clone: Its specificity is unknown.

Germline V gene sequence: CDR1 SGHRS, CDR2 YFSETQ. Trimming took 0 bases from V and 3 from J, leaving 9 bases between them. This CDR3 is built from 14 residues. The clonotype comes from an adult in good health. This chain joins TRBV5-1 and TRBJ1-1; a possible D gene is TRBD1 (6 bases). This specimen was peripheral blood, taken on day 0 of AZD1222 vaccination. The CDR3 bases are TGCGCCAGCAGCTTGGCGCAGGGGTACACTGAAGCTTTCTTT. This encodes CASSLAQGYTEAFF.